A single sample gave rise to the 27 T cell receptor beta chains below, sequenced in a study of memory CD4+ T cells and cytomegalovirus serostatus. Single viable CD3+CD4+CD8-CD45RO+ cells were sorted as the memory CD4+ T cells. Assay used: immunoSEQ multiplex PCR; TCRdb lists only in-frame clones, some missing. Of 61,000 or so clones listed, 60% to 85% are singletons. Sequencing input: memory CD4+ T cells from blood. The receptor source for this set is an adult in good health and CMV-seronegative. Some clones in this sample may be carry-over from other donors' samples.

J is TRBJ2-6 and V is TRBV27, with 7 bases lining up with TRBD1. Germline V gives CDR1 MNHEY, CDR2 SMNVEV (reference sequence). Unmatched junction bases numbered 9, after V lost 5 bases and J lost 2 bases. This CDR3 is 17 amino acids long. Written as DNA, the CDR3 is TGTGCCAGCAGTCCCCCCCCCGGGACAGCTGGGGCCAACGTCCTGACTTTC. It encodes CASSPPPGTAGANVLTF.

The chain employs TRBV19 and TRBJ2-3; 8 bases agree with TRBD2. CDR3 length equals 13 residues. The V gene end was trimmed by 3 bases and the J gene end by 8 bases; junction bases not matched to a gene: 4. The germline V gene has CDR1 LNHDA and CDR2 SQIVND (reference sequence). In DNA, the CDR3 is TGTGCCAGTAGTATGACTAGCGTCCGTACGCAGTATTTT. This translates into CASSMTSVRTQYF. Together with reference TRBV19 and TRBJ2-3, the CDR3 gives the full variable domain: DGGITQSPKYLFRKEGQNVTLSCEQNLNHDAMYWYRQDPGQGLRLIYYSQIVNDFQKGDIAEGYSVSREKKESFPLTVTSAQKNPTAFYLCASSMTSVRTQYFGPGTRLTVL.

This clone was seen once. The chain combines TRBV2 with TRBJ1-2, with a possible D match to TRBD1 (5 bases). Germline CDR1 is SNHLY and CDR2 is FYNNEI. Trimming removed 5 bases at V and 5 bases at J, with 6 bases between. The CDR3 has 11 amino acids. CDR3 in amino acids: CASSQGYGYTF. The CDR3 coding sequence is TGTGCCAGCAGTCAGGGATATGGCTACACCTTC.

This rearrangement joins TRBV4-3 to TRBJ2-5; 9 nucleotides agree with TRBD2. The CDR3 is made up of 18 amino acids. Germline V lookup: CDR1 LGHNA, CDR2 YSLEER. Trimming at V came to 1 base and at J to 7 bases, leaving 16 bases not matched to a gene. The CDR3 region has the DNA TGCGCCAGCAGCCAAGGGCGGTGGGCGGGAGGGCTTGGAGTGACCCAGTACTTC. Amino acids: CASSQGRWAGGLGVTQYF.

CDR3 in DNA: TGTGCCAGTATGGGACTAGCGGCCAACACAGATACGCAGTATTTT. As protein: CASMGLAANTDTQYF. The chain employs TRBV19 and TRBJ2-3, with TRBD2 identical over 11 bases. This CDR3 has 15 residues. Trimming at V came to 7 bases and at J to 2 bases, leaving 5 bases not matched to a gene. The germline V gene has CDR1 LNHDA and CDR2 SQIVND (reference sequence).

The rearrangement uses TRBV19 and TRBJ1-1; D may be TRBD1 (5 bases). The CDR3 length is 16 residues. The germline V gene has CDR1 LNHDA and CDR2 SQIVND (reference sequence). V shed 3 bases and J shed 1 base, with 15 bases lying between them. The CDR3 nucleotides are TGTGCCAGTAGTATTTCCCCGGCCGGGGGGAACACTGAAGCTTTCTTT. Amino acid sequence: CASSISPAGGNTEAFF.

J is TRBJ1-4 and V is TRBV2, with TRBD1 identical over 8 bases. Trimming at V came to 6 bases and at J to 7 bases, leaving 10 bases not matched to a gene. This CDR3 comprises 15 residues. From germline, CDR1 is SNHLY and CDR2 FYNNEI. In nucleotides, the CDR3 is TGTGCCAGCAGATATCAGGGGGCTGAAAGTGAAAAACTGTTTTTT. Translation gives CASRYQGAESEKLFF.

This clone was found a few times. This sequence joins TRBV4-3 and TRBJ2-3; 15 bases match TRBD2. V trimming: 0 bases; J trimming: 8 bases; junction bases outside the gene matches: 6. The CDR3 spans 17 residues. Germline CDR1 and CDR2: LGHNA and YSLEER. This CDR3 reads CASSQEGLAGGPGTQYF. The DNA for the CDR3 is TGCGCCAGCAGCCAAGAAGGACTAGCGGGGGGGCCCGGTACGCAGTATTTT.

The chain couples TRBV19 to TRBJ1-5, with TRBD1 matching over 8 bases. The CDR3 runs to 16 residues. The J segment lost 4 bases and the V segment lost 4 bases, leaving 9 bases of the junction unmatched. The germline gives CDR1 LNHDA, CDR2 SQIVND (reference sequence). The CDR3 nucleotides are TGTGCCAGTAGTAGATTAGGTGACAGGGGTAATCAGCCCCAGCATTTT. As protein: CASSRLGDRGNQPQHF.

The chain couples TRBV7-6 to TRBJ2-5; D gene uncertain. V was trimmed by 4 bases and J by 4 bases, leaving 13 bases between them. The germline gives CDR1 SGHVS, CDR2 FNYEAQ. This CDR3 spans 14 amino acids. CDR3 in amino acids: CASSSGVKGETQYF. CDR3 DNA: TGTGCCAGCAGCTCGGGCGTTAAAGGAGAGACCCAGTACTTC. Combining the CDR3 with reference TRBV7-6 and TRBJ2-5 gives the whole variable domain GAGVSQSPRYKVTKRGQDVALRCDPISGHVSLYWYRQALGQGPEFLTYFNYEAQQDKSGLPNDRFSAERPEGSISTLTIQRTEQRDSAMYRCASSSGVKGETQYFGPGTRLLVL.

V is TRBV2 and J is TRBJ1-6; D not certain. The CDR3 is 13 residues long. CDR1 is SNHLY, CDR2 FYNNEI, per germline. The V and J ends lost 2 bases and 6 bases respectively, with 5 bases between them. The CDR3 DNA sequence: TGTGCCAGCAGTGAACAGACTAATTCACCCCTCCACTTT. It translates to CASSEQTNSPLHF.

The rearrangement links TRBV7-3 to TRBJ2-1; no definite D call. Trimming stripped 5 bases from V and 9 bases from J, with 11 bases between. From germline, CDR1 is SGHTA and CDR2 FQGTGA. The CDR3 has 12 amino acids. The chain's CDR3 is CASSVGATEQFF. CDR3 nucleotides: TGTGCCAGCAGCGTCGGTGCGACTGAGCAGTTCTTC.

CDR3 nucleotides: TGCGCCAGCAGCCAAGTACGAGCGGGGGGGCGGGAGACCCAGTACTTC. Translating gives CASSQVRAGGRETQYF. The chain couples TRBV4-1 to TRBJ2-5; 10 nucleotides match TRBD2. Per the germline V gene, CDR1 is MGHRA and CDR2 is YSYEKL. CDR3 length equals 16 residues. With V trimmed by 1 base and J by 5 bases, 7 bases remained unmatched.

V gene TRBV4-3 combines with J gene TRBJ2-1, with D perhaps being TRBD1 or TRBD2 (5 bases each). V dropped 2 bases and J dropped 12 bases, with 14 bases sitting between them. This CDR3 is 13 amino acids long. The germline CDR1 and CDR2 sequences are LGHNA and YSLEER. The CDR3 spells CASSQLSGTGQFF. The CDR3 nucleotides are TGCGCCAGCAGCCAACTTTCCGGGACCGGGCAGTTCTTC.

This clone was seen only a few times. The chain uses TRBV19 and TRBJ1-2, with a weak D call TRBD1 (6 bases). The CDR3 runs 14 residues. Germline CDR1 LNHDA, CDR2 SQIVND (reference sequence). Trimming left V 0 bases short and J 7 bases short, with 12 bases between. The CDR3 protein is CASSIDAGESGYTF. In DNA, the CDR3 is TGTGCCAGTAGTATAGATGCAGGGGAGAGTGGCTACACCTTC.

This rearrangement joins TRBV4-3 to TRBJ1-5; D gene uncertain. The CDR3 has 16 residues. Germline V gene lookup returns CDR1 LGHNA and CDR2 YSLEER. V lost 0 bases, J lost 5 bases, and 14 bases lay in between. The CDR3 sequence: CASSQDQSTTHQPQHF. The CDR3 DNA reads TGCGCCAGCAGCCAAGATCAAAGTACCACCCATCAGCCCCAGCATTTT.

The chain employs TRBV11-2 and TRBJ2-3; D not resolved. From germline, CDR1 is SGHAT and CDR2 FQNNGV. V was cut by 1 base and J by 4 bases, with 12 bases left in between. The CDR3 consists of 15 residues. Here the CDR3 DNA reads TGTGCCAGCAGCTTAGGGTCAATGGAGTCAGATACGCAGTATTTT. Protein: CASSLGSMESDTQYF.

J is TRBJ2-7 and V is TRBV28; weak D call: TRBD1 (6 bases). The CDR3 sequence is 13 residues long. Trimming cost V 6 bases and J 2 bases, with 11 bases left between them. Germline-derived CDR1 and CDR2 are MDHEN and SYDVKM. In DNA, the CDR3 is TGTGCCAGCAGACCGGGACAAACCTACGAGCAGTACTTC. Translating gives CASRPGQTYEQYF.

The V and J genes are TRBV7-2 and TRBJ2-1; D is ambiguous. The CDR3 is 15 residues long. CDR1 is SGHTA and CDR2 is FQGNSA in the germline V gene. Trimming removed 1 base from V and 8 bases from J, with 15 bases in between. The CDR3 region is CASSLGSLIGDEQFF. The DNA of the CDR3 is TGTGCCAGCAGCTTAGGATCTCTAATCGGCGATGAGCAGTTCTTC.

This clone is a singleton in its sample. J is TRBJ2-5 and V is TRBV29-1; no reliable D call. Trimming took off 4 bases at V and 1 base at J, with 7 bases between the two ends. The length of the CDR3 is 12 residues. Per the germline V gene, CDR1 is SQVTM and CDR2 is ANQGSEA. The CDR3 coding sequence is TGCAGCGTTGCCTCCCTCCAAGAGACCCAGTACTTC. This encodes CSVASLQETQYF.

The chain uses TRBV7-3 and TRBJ2-7, with D possibly being TRBD1 or TRBD2 (6 bases each). Germline V gene data show CDR1 as SGHTA and CDR2 as FQGTGA. Trimming removed 1 base from V and 6 bases from J, with 13 bases in between. The CDR3 totals 14 residues. CDR3 DNA sequence: TGTGCCAGCAGCTTAAGCAGGGAGGACAGCGAGCAGTACTTC. Encoded protein: CASSLSREDSEQYF.

CDR3 region: CASRTGLADYNEQFF. CDR3 DNA: TGTGCCAGCAGAACGGGACTAGCTGATTACAATGAGCAGTTCTTC. The chain joins TRBV28 to TRBJ2-1; TRBD2 aligns across 9 bases. J lost 4 bases, V lost 6 bases, and 7 bases had no gene match. Per germline, CDR1 MDHEN and CDR2 SYDVKM. The CDR3 extends over 15 amino acids.

The rearrangement links TRBV7-2 to TRBJ1-4; 7 bases align to TRBD1. The V gene end was trimmed by 1 base and the J gene end by 11 bases; junction bases not matched to a gene: 7. This CDR3 is built from 14 residues. CDR1 is SGHTA, CDR2 FQGNSA, per germline. The CDR3 sequence: CASSLGQGLPKLFF. The DNA for the CDR3 is TGTGCCAGCAGCTTAGGACAGGGTCTCCCGAAACTGTTTTTT.

The V and J genes are TRBV14 and TRBJ2-3, with D perhaps given as TRBD1 or TRBD2 (5 bases each). V was trimmed by 4 bases and J by 4 bases, leaving 12 bases between them. This CDR3 comprises 14 residues. CDR1 and CDR2 from the germline V gene are SGHDN and FVKESK. The CDR3 is CASSPDLGADTQYF. CDR3 sequence (DNA): TGTGCCAGCAGCCCGGACCTGGGGGCAGATACGCAGTATTTT.

The V and J genes are TRBV4-1 and TRBJ1-4; a weak D match, TRBD1 (6 bases). Germline CDR1 is MGHRA and CDR2 is YSYEKL. V lost 2 bases and J 4 bases, leaving 14 bases between the germline ends. The CDR3 length is 16 residues. CDR3 sequence (DNA): TGCGCCAGCAGCCAAACGATCAGACAGGTTAATGAAAAACTGTTTTTT. This codes for CASSQTIRQVNEKLFF.

In regard to this clone: A junction boundary mismatches the germline segment, possibly from a read error. This chain connects TRBV7-7 to TRBJ2-5, with D perhaps matching TRBD1 (5 bases). The CDR3 is 15 residues long. Looked up from germline, CDR1 is SSHAT and CDR2 is FNYEAQ (reference sequence). The CDR3 protein is CASSLGPTGQETQYF. The CDR3 DNA reads TGTGCTAGCAGCTTAGGCCCCACAGGCCAAGAGACCCAGTACTTC.

V usage is TRBV7-2 and J usage is TRBJ1-5, with 7 bases matching TRBD1. V gave up 4 bases and J gave up 6 bases; unmatched junction bases: 6. The CDR3 is 14 amino acids. Per germline, CDR1 SGHTA and CDR2 FQGNSA. For the CDR3, the DNA is TGTGCCAGCAGCTCGACAGGGATGAGTCAGCCCCAGCATTTT. Amino acids: CASSSTGMSQPQHF.